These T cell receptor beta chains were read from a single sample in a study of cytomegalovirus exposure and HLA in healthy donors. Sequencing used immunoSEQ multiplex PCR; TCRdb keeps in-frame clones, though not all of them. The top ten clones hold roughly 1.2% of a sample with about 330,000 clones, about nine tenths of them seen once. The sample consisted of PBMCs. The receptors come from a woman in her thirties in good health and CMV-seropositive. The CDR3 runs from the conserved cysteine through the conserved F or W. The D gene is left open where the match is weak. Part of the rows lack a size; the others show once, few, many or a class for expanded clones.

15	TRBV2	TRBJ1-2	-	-	CASNTQTTDNYGYTF	TGTGCCAGCAACACCCAGACGACAGATAACTATGGCTACACCTTC
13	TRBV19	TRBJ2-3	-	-	CASIGGNADTQYF	TGTGCCAGTATAGGAGGGAACGCAGATACGCAGTATTTT
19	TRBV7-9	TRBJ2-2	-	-	CASSSVGGTPTPNTGELFF	TGTGCCAGCAGCTCCGTAGGGGGGACTCCTACTCCGAACACCGGGGAGCTGTTTTTT
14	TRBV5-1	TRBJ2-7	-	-	CASSLVGGSYEQYF	TGCGCCAGCAGCTTGGTAGGGGGCTCCTACGAGCAGTACTTC
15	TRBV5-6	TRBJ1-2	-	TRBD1	CASSLDRGILNGYTF	TGTGCCAGCAGCTTGGACAGGGGTATTTTGAATGGCTACACCTTC
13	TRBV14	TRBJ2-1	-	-	CASSWTVNNEQFF	TGTGCCAGCAGTTGGACTGTGAACAATGAGCAGTTCTTC
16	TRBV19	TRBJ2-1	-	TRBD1	CASSIALDRGEGEQFF	TGTGCCAGTAGTATAGCCCTGGACAGGGGAGAGGGGGAGCAGTTCTTC
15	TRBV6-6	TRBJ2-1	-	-	CASSYGISRPNEQFF	TGTGCCAGCAGTTACGGGATTTCCCGGCCCAATGAGCAGTTCTTC
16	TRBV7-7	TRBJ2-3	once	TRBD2	CASSGRTSGPTDTQYF	TGTGCCAGCAGCGGGCGGACTAGCGGACCCACAGATACGCAGTATTTT
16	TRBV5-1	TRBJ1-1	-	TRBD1	CASSLLGQALNTEAFF	TGCGCCAGCAGCTTACTTGGACAGGCGTTGAACACTGAAGCTTTCTTT
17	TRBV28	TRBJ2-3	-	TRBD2	CASSIQTSGSPTDTQYF	TGTGCCAGCAGTATACAGACTAGCGGGAGTCCGACAGATACGCAGTATTTT
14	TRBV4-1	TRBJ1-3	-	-	CASSQTVGGNTIYF	TGCGCCAGCAGCCAGACGGTGGGGGGAAACACCATATATTTT
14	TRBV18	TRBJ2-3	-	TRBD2	CASSLSSGTDTQYF	TGTGCCAGCTCACTGTCTAGCGGTACAGATACGCAGTATTTT
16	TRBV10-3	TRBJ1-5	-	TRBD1	CATSGQGLGDNQPQHF	TGTGCCACCTCCGGACAGGGGCTAGGAGACAATCAGCCCCAGCATTTT
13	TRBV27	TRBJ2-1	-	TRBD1	CASSLGQPNEQFF	TGTGCCAGCAGTTTGGGACAGCCGAATGAGCAGTTCTTC
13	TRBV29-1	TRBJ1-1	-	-	CSVERPLNTEAFF	TGCAGCGTTGAGAGACCGCTCAACACTGAAGCTTTCTTT
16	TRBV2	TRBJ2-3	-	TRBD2	CASSPSSGESTDTQYF	TGTGCCAGCAGTCCCTCTAGCGGGGAGAGCACAGATACGCAGTATTTT
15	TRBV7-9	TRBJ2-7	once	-	CASSPGRVQGYEQYF	TGTGCCAGCAGCCCCGGCAGGGTACAGGGCTACGAGCAGTACTTC
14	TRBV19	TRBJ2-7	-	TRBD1	CASSETGQEYEQYF	TGTGCCAGTAGTGAGACGGGACAGGAGTACGAGCAGTACTTC
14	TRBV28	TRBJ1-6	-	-	CASSSAEVNSPLHF	TGTGCCAGCAGTTCGGCAGAGGTGAATTCACCCCTCCACTTT
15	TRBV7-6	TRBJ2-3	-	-	CASSTAGDFTDTQYF	TGTGCCAGCAGCACCGCGGGCGACTTCACAGATACGCAGTATTTT
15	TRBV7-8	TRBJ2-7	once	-	CASSSPPRGWDEQYF	TGTGCCAGCAGCTCCCCCCCGAGGGGTTGGGACGAGCAGTACTTC
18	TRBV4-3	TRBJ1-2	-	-	CASSQDGGPREVFYGYTF	TGCGCCAGCAGCCAAGACGGGGGGCCGAGAGAAGTATTCTATGGCTACACCTTC
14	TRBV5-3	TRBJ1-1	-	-	CARSSPGPRTEAFF	TGTGCCAGAAGCTCCCCCGGGCCACGAACTGAAGCTTTCTTT
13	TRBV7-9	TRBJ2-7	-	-	CASSLAGPYEQYF	TGTGCCAGCAGCTTAGCGGGGCCTTACGAGCAGTACTTC
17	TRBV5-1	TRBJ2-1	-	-	CASSSIGALLEYNEQFF	TGCGCCAGCAGCTCGATTGGTGCCCTCCTAGAATACAATGAGCAGTTCTTC
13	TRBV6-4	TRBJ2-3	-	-	CASSVSRTDTQYF	TGTGCCAGCAGTGTAAGTCGCACAGATACGCAGTATTTT
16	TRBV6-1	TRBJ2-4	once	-	CASSVDLGTRKNIQYF	TGTGCCAGCAGTGTTGACCTAGGGACACGGAAAAACATTCAGTACTTC
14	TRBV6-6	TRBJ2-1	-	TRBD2	CASRKGTSRDEQFF	TGTGCCAGCAGAAAAGGGACTAGCCGTGATGAGCAGTTCTTC
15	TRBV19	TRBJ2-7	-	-	CASSSGWRPIYEQYF	TGTGCCAGTAGTTCCGGCTGGCGACCAATCTACGAGCAGTACTTC
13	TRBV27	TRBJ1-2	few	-	CASSLSANYGYTF	TGTGCCAGCAGTTTAAGCGCTAACTATGGCTACACCTTC
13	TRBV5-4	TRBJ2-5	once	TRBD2	CATMVAGEETQYF	TGTGCCACCATGGTAGCGGGGGAAGAGACCCAGTACTTC
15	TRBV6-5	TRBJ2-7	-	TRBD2	CASSYSGTRYAEQYF	TGTGCCAGCAGTTACTCAGGGACTAGATATGCCGAGCAGTACTTC
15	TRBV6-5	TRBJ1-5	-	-	CASRRDRYSNQPQHF	TGTGCCAGCAGACGGGACCGGTATAGCAATCAGCCCCAGCATTTT
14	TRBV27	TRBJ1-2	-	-	CASKWVGANYGYTF	TGTGCCAGCAAATGGGTCGGAGCGAACTATGGCTACACCTTC
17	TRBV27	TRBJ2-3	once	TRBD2	CASSLLGLAGVGDTQYF	TGTGCCAGCAGTCTCCTAGGACTAGCGGGAGTGGGAGATACGCAGTATTTT
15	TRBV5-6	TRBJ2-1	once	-	CASELGGRSYNEQFF	TGTGCCAGCGAACTAGGGGGACGGTCCTACAATGAGCAGTTCTTC
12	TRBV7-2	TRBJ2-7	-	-	CASSSSPYEQYF	TGTGCCAGCAGCTCCTCTCCCTACGAGCAGTACTTC
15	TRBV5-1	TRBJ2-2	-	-	CASSLTGPFTGELFF	TGCGCCAGCAGCTTGACAGGTCCGTTCACCGGGGAGCTGTTTTTT
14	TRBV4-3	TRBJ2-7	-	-	CASSQGPFSYEQYF	TGCGCCAGCAGCCAAGGGCCCTTCTCCTACGAGCAGTACTTC
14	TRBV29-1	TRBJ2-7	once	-	CSVEGGGVGYEQYF	TGCAGCGTTGAAGGTGGAGGGGTAGGCTACGAGCAGTACTTC
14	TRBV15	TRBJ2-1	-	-	CATSRDRGFNEQFF	TGTGCCACCAGCAGAGATCGGGGGTTCAATGAGCAGTTCTTC
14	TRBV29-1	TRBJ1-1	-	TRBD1	CSVGQGGSNTEAFF	TGCAGCGTCGGACAGGGAGGGTCGAACACTGAAGCTTTCTTT
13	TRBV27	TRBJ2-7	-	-	CASTRGGGAEQYF	TGTGCCAGCACCCGTGGCGGGGGCGCCGAGCAGTACTTC
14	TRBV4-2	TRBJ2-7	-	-	CASSQGVPSNEQYF	TGTGCCAGCAGCCAAGGAGTCCCAAGTAACGAGCAGTACTTC
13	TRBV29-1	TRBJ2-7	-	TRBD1	CSVGPGQGHEQYF	TGCAGCGTCGGACCGGGACAGGGGCACGAGCAGTACTTC
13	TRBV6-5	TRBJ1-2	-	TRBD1	CASSSGQGDGYTF	TGTGCCAGCAGTTCCGGACAGGGAGACGGCTACACCTTC
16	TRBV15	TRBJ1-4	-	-	CATSRGGGPSNEKLFF	TGTGCCACCAGCAGAGGTGGAGGGCCTTCTAATGAAAAACTGTTTTTT
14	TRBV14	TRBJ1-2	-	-	CASSQDTGFGGYTF	TGTGCCAGCAGCCAAGATACGGGCTTCGGGGGCTACACCTTC
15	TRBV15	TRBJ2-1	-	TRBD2	CATSRERDYYNEQFF	TGTGCCACCAGCAGAGAACGGGACTACTACAATGAGCAGTTCTTC
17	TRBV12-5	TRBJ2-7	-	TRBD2	CASGSPLRAGPTYEQYF	TGTGCTAGTGGTTCGCCTCTCAGAGCGGGGCCAACCTACGAGCAGTACTTC
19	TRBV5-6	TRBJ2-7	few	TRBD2	CASSPLGGGSSGGFYEQYF	TGTGCCAGCAGCCCCCTGGGAGGGGGTTCAAGCGGGGGGTTCTACGAGCAGTACTTC
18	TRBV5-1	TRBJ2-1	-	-	CASSPEIGIPASYNEQFF	TGCGCCAGCAGCCCGGAGATTGGCATACCGGCCTCCTACAATGAGCAGTTCTTC
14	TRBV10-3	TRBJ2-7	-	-	CAAVRGPGTYEQYF	TGTGCCGCCGTCCGGGGGCCCGGTACCTACGAGCAGTACTTC
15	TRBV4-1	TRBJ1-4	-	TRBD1	CASSQLQGAGEKLFF	TGCGCCAGCAGCCAGTTACAGGGGGCTGGTGAAAAACTGTTTTTT